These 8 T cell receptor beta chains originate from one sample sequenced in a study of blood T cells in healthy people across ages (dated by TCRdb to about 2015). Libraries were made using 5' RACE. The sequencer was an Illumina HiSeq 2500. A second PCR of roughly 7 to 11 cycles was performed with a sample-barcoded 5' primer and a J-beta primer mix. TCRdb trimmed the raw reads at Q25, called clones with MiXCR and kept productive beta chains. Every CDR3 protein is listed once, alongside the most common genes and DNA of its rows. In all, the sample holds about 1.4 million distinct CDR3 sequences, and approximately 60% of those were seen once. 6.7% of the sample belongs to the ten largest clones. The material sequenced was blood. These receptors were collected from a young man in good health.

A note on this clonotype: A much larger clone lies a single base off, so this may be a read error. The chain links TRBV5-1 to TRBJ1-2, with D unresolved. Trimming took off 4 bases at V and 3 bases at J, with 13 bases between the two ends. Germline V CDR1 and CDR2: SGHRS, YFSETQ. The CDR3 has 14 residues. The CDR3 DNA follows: TGCGCCAGCAGCGTGGATGGCGGACACTATGGCTACACCTTC. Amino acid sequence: CASSVDGGHYGYTF.

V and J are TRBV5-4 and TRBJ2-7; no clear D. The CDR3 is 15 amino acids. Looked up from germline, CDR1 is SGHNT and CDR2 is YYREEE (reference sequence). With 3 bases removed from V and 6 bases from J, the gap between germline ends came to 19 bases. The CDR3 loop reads CASSYSDGPSLEQYF. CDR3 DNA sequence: TGTGCCAGCAGCTATAGTGACGGTCCCTCCCTCGAGCAGTACTTC.

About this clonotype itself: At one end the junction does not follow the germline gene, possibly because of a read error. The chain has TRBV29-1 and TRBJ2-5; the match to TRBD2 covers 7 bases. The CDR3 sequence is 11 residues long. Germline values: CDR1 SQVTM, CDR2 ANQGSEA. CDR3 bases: TGCAGCGGTGAACAGGCGCGGGAGCAGTACTTC. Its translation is CSGEQAREQYF.

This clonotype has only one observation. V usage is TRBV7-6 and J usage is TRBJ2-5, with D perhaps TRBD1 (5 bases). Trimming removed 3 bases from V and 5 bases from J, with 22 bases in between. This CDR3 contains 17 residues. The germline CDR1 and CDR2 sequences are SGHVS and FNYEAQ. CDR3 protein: CASSFLADSKGLETQYF. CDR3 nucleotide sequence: TGTGCCAGCAGCTTTTTAGCTGACAGCAAGGGCCTGGAGACCCAGTACTTC.

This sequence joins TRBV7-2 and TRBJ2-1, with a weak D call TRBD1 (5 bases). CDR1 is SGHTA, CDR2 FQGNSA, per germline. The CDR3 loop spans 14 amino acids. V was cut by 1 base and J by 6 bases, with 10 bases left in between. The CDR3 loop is CASSLEYRSNEQFF. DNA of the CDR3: TGTGCCAGCAGCTTAGAGTACAGGTCCAATGAGCAGTTCTTC.

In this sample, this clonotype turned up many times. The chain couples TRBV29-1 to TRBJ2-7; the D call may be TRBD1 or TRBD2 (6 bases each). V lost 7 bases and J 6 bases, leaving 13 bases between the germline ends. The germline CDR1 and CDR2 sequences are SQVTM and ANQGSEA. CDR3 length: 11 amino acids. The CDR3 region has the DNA TGCAGCGCCCGAGGGGGGCGCGAGCAGTACTTC. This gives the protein CSARGGREQYF.

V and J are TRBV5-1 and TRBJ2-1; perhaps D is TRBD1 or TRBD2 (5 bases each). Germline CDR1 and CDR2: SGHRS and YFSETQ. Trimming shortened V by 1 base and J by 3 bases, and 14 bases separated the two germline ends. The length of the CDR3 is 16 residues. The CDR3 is CASSLWPGTDYNEQFF. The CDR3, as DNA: TGCGCCAGCAGCTTGTGGCCCGGGACCGACTACAATGAGCAGTTCTTC.

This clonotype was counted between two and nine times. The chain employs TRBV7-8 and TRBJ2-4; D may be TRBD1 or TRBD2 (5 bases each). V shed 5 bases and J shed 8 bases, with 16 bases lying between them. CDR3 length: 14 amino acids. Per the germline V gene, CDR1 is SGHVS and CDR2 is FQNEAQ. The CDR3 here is CASSPFRGGHIQYF. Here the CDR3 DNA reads TGTGCCAGCAGCCCCTTTCGGGGCGGGCACATTCAGTACTTC. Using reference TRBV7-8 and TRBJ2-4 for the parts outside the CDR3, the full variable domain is GAGVSQSPRYKVAKRGQDVALRCDPISGHVSLFWYQQALGQGPEFLTYFQNEAQLDKSGLPSDRFFAERPEGSVSTLKIQRTQQEDSAVYLCASSPFRGGHIQYFGAGTRLSVL.